The clone carrying this T cell receptor beta chain was counted ten times or more. Its antigen is currently unknown. The sample comes from a study of early T cells in non-severe SARS-CoV-2 infection. Looking at the study overall: Bulk RNA taken from unsorted whole blood was sequenced, leaving chains unpaired.

TCRdb itself ran the 5' RACE reads through MiXCR, one entry per CDR3 protein. Of about 33,000 distinct CDR3 sequences in the sample, more than 4.5% were seen once. Study findings and constraints: VDJdb matching favored anti-spike CD8 responses, missing private and CD4 specificities.

The germline V gene has CDR1 SGHTA and CDR2 FQGNSA. This CDR3 spans 12 amino acids. Trimming stripped 1 base from V and 7 bases from J, with 7 bases between. The specimen sequenced was whole blood. The receptor comes from an adult who was a healthcare worker with PCR-confirmed SARS-CoV-2 infection or an uninfected control (not recorded which). The gene calls are TRBV7-2 and TRBJ1-2; D call uncertain. CDR3 amino acids: CASSLEVGGYTF. CDR3 DNA: TGTGCCAGCAGCTTAGAAGTGGGTGGCTACACCTTC.